A single sample is the source of the 7 T cell receptor beta chains below, sequenced in a study of T cell changes during pregnancy in multiple sclerosis. Produced via immunoSEQ multiplex PCR; TCRdb's table is partial and in-frame only. This table has about 39,000 clones, almost 95% appearing once. Sample: CD4+ T cells from peripheral blood mononuclear cells, taken after pregnancy. The receptor source for this set is a female donor with multiple sclerosis, enrolled in a pregnancy study.

The genes are TRBV6-1 and TRBJ1-1; tentatively, D is TRBD1 (6 bases). V lost 2 bases and J lost 0, with 7 bases in between. CDR1 and CDR2 (germline): MNHNS, SASEGT. This CDR3 region has 14 residues. The CDR3 reads CASSEWDMNTEAFF. CDR3 nucleotide sequence: TGTGCCAGCAGTGAATGGGACATGAACACTGAAGCTTTCTTT.

The chain has TRBV5-4 and TRBJ1-4; 10 nucleotides agree with TRBD1. V trimming: 2 bases; J trimming: 6 bases; junction bases outside the gene matches: 1. Per the germline V gene, CDR1 is SGHNT and CDR2 is YYREEE (reference sequence). The CDR3 totals 14 residues. The CDR3 nucleotides are TGTGCCAGCAGCTTTGGGACAGGGGATGAAAAACTGTTTTTT. Translating gives CASSFGTGDEKLFF.

The chain employs TRBV19 and TRBJ1-1; no firm D call. The germline gives CDR1 LNHDA, CDR2 SQIVND (reference sequence). The CDR3 loop spans 12 amino acids. Trimming removed 3 bases from V and 6 bases from J, with 8 bases in between. CDR3 nucleotide sequence: TGTGCCAGTAGTATTATCAACTCTGAAGCTTTCTTT. Its protein is CASSIINSEAFF.

The V and J genes are TRBV5-1 and TRBJ2-2, with D possibly TRBD2 on 6 matching bases. In germline, CDR1 is SGHRS, CDR2 YFSETQ. CDR3 length: 14 amino acids. The germline V and J ends were trimmed by 2 bases and 1 base, with 6 bases remaining between them. The CDR3 nucleotides are TGCGCCAGCAGCTTCGGGGGGAACACCGGGGAGCTGTTTTTT. Translating it yields CASSFGGNTGELFF. The full variable domain, its missing parts supplied by reference TRBV5-1 and TRBJ2-2, is KAGVTQTPRYLIKTRGQQVTLSCSPISGHRSVSWYQQTPGQGLQFLFEYFSETQRNKGNFPGRFSGRQFSNSRSEMNVSTLELGDSALYLCASSFGGNTGELFFGEGSRLTVL.

The chain couples TRBV11-2 to TRBJ1-1, with 10 positions matching TRBD1. This CDR3 spans 16 amino acids. Germline V CDR1 and CDR2: SGHAT, FQNNGV. V was pared by 3 bases and J by 1 base, with 5 bases of the junction left unmatched. This chain's CDR3 is CASSLPDRGANTEAFF. CDR3 nucleotides: TGTGCCAGCAGCTTGCCGGACAGGGGGGCGAACACTGAAGCTTTCTTT.

The rearrangement uses TRBV19 and TRBJ2-7, with a tentative D call TRBD2 (6 bases). Trimming removed 4 bases at V and 2 bases at J, with 15 bases between. The CDR3 has 15 residues. Germline-derived CDR1 and CDR2 are LNHDA and SQIVND (reference sequence). The CDR3 loop reads CASSTTGTGAYEQYF. CDR3 nucleotide sequence: TGTGCCAGTAGTACAACCGGGACGGGGGCCTACGAGCAGTACTTC.

This chain joins TRBV20-1 and TRBJ2-1; unclear D gene. Trimming removed 1 base from V and 9 bases from J, with 7 bases in between. The CDR3 extends over 11 amino acids. Germline CDR1 is DFQATT and CDR2 is SNEGSKA (reference sequence). CDR3 sequence reads: CSARVLVEQFF. DNA for the CDR3: TGCAGTGCTAGAGTATTAGTTGAGCAGTTCTTC.